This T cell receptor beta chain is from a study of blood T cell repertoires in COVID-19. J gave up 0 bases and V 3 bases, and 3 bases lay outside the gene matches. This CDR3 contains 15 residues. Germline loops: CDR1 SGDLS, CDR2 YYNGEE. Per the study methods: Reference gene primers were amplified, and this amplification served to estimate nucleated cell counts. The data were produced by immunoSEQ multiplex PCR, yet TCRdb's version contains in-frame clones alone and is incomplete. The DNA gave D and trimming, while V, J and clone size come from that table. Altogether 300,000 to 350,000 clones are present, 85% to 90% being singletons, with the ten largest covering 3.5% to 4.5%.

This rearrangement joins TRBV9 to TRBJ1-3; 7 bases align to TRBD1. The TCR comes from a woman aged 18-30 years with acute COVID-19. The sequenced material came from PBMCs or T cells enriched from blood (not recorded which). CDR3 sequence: CASSEGTVSGNTIYF. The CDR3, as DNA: TGTGCCAGCAGCGAGGGGACAGTCTCTGGAAACACCATATATTTT.